The present entry profiles one T cell receptor beta chain with its context. Clones were read by immunoSEQ multiplex PCR, and TCRdb kept only the in-frame ones, dropping some. The sample shows fewer than 85,000 clones, 65% to 90% of them seen only once. The source of the sample is a study of glioma-infiltrating T cells after dendritic cell vaccination. At the level of the study: Autologous tumor lysate-pulsed dendritic cell vaccination was given between the early 2000s and the early 2010s.

CDR3 length: 14 amino acids. Germline V gives CDR1 SEHNR, CDR2 FQNEAQ (reference sequence). The trim removed 4 bases at V and 7 bases at J, leaving 9 bases unmatched. The clonotype originates from a human donor with glioblastoma. The sequenced sample was blood, obtained before dendritic cell vaccination. The chain couples TRBV7-9 to TRBJ1-1; 7 bases align to TRBD1. CDR3 region: CASSSSGTENEAFF. CDR3 sequence (DNA): TGTGCCAGCAGCTCCTCCGGGACAGAAAATGAAGCTTTCTTT.